Sequencing of this TCR beta chain was carried out in a study of cytomegalovirus exposure and HLA in healthy donors. Both 60 Vbeta primers and 13 Jbeta primers went into the PCR. The method was immunoSEQ multiplex PCR; TCRdb's version includes in-frame clones alone and lacks a portion of them. Among over 90,000 clones, around 69% were seen once, and the ten largest hold around 20%. CDR3 length: 15 amino acids. The V gene's germline CDR1 is SNHLY and CDR2 FYNNEI. The V end lost 4 bases, the J end lost 3 bases, and 16 bases lay between the germline ends. Sample: PBMCs. The sequence was collected from a woman aged 55-75 years in good health and CMV-seropositive. This rearrangement joins TRBV2 to TRBJ2-7; tentative D call: TRBD2 (5 bases). In DNA form, the CDR3 reads TGTGCCAGCAGTGTCGGGGATGTCCCGAACTACGAGCAGTACTTC. This sequence encodes CASSVGDVPNYEQYF. Together with reference TRBV2 and TRBJ2-7, the CDR3 gives the full variable domain: EPEVTQTPSHQVTQMGQEVILRCVPISNHLYFYWYRQILGQKVEFLVSFYNNEISEKSEIFDDQFSVERPDGSNFTLKIRSTKLEDSAMYFCASSVGDVPNYEQYFGPGTRLTVT.